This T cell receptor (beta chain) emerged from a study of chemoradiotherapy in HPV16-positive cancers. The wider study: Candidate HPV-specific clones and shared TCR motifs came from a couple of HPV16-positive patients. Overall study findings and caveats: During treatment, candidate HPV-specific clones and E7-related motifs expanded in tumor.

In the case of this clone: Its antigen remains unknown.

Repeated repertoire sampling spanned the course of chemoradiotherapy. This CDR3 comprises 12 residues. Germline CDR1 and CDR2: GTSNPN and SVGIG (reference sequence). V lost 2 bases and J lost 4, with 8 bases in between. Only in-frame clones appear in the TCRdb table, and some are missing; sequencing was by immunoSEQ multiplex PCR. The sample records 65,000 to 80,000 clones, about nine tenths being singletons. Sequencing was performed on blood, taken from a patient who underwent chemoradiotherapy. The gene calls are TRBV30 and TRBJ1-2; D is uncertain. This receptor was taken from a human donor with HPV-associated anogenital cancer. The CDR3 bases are TGTGCCTGGAGTCGGGTCCTCTATGGCTACACCTTC. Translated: CAWSRVLYGYTF.